The 21 T cell receptor beta chains below all came from one sample that was sequenced in a study of cytomegalovirus exposure and HLA in healthy donors. This PCR relied on a set of 60 Vbeta primers and 13 Jbeta primers. The repertoire was sequenced with immunoSEQ multiplex PCR; TCRdb's copy has only in-frame clones and lacks some. The sample holds about 120,000 clones, 60% to 85% seen once. The sequencing sample was made of PBMCs. Receptors were obtained from a female donor in good health and CMV-seronegative.

This chain links TRBV5-1 with TRBJ2-5, with 11 bases lining up with TRBD1. The assigned J gene may be wrong: the sequence end matches TRBJ2-7 better. The length of the CDR3 is 15 residues. Germline V gene lookup returns CDR1 SGHRS and CDR2 YFSETQ. In DNA, the CDR3 is TGCGCCAGCAGCCTAATGGACAGGGGGCCTAGCGAGCAGTACTTC. Protein sequence: CASSLMDRGPSEQYF.

Note on this clone: Germline and junction disagree at one end, which may indicate a read error. The chain has TRBV4-1 and TRBJ2-1; TRBD1 agrees at 9 bases. The germline V gene has CDR1 MGHRA and CDR2 YSYEKL. This CDR3 spans 15 amino acids. The CDR3 sequence is CASGQHITGGSEQFF. DNA for the CDR3: TGCGCCAGCGGCCAACACATTACAGGGGGCAGTGAGCAGTTCTTC.

V and J are TRBV7-8 and TRBJ1-1, with D hard to call. The CDR3 extends over 15 amino acids. The germline V gene has CDR1 SGHVS and CDR2 FQNEAQ. Trimming stripped 5 bases from V and 0 bases from J, with 13 bases between. CDR3 protein: CASSQAARMNTEAFF. Written as DNA, the CDR3 is TGTGCCAGCAGCCAGGCCGCCAGAATGAACACTGAAGCTTTCTTT.

This rearrangement joins TRBV2 to TRBJ1-2; D uncertain. Germline CDR1 reads SNHLY; CDR2 reads FYNNEI. The CDR3 runs to 12 residues. Trimming took off 3 bases at V and 12 bases at J, with 14 bases between the two ends. CDR3 bases: TGTGCCAGCAGTGATATACCCGCTTCTAACACCTTC. Translated: CASSDIPASNTF. Together with reference TRBV2 and TRBJ1-2, the CDR3 gives the full variable domain: EPEVTQTPSHQVTQMGQEVILRCVPISNHLYFYWYRQILGQKVEFLVSFYNNEISEKSEIFDDQFSVERPDGSNFTLKIRSTKLEDSAMYFCASSDIPASNTFGSGTRLTVV.

This clone was observed a single time. The junction and the germline gene differ at one end; a read error may be behind it. This chain connects TRBV7-9 to TRBJ2-3; the match to TRBD2 covers 8 bases. CDR3 length equals 14 residues. The V gene's germline CDR1 is SEHNR and CDR2 FQNEAQ (reference sequence). CDR3 nucleotide sequence: TGTTCCAGCAGCTCACGGGGGGGGGAAGATACGCAGTATTTT. Its translation is CSSSSRGGEDTQYF.

This clone occurred a few times. V is TRBV11-2 and J is TRBJ1-3; 7 bases align to TRBD1. The CDR3 consists of 14 residues. V was clipped by 4 bases and J by 7 bases; unmatched bases: 7. Per the germline V gene, CDR1 is SGHAT and CDR2 is FQNNGV. CDR3 residues: CASSSVLQGNTIYF. The DNA for the CDR3 is TGTGCCAGCAGCTCGGTACTACAGGGGAACACCATATATTTT. The whole variable domain, remainder taken from reference TRBV11-2 and TRBJ1-3, is EAGVAQSPRYKIIEKRQSVAFWCNPISGHATLYWYQQILGQGPKLLIQFQNNGVVDDSQLPKDRFSAERLKGVDSTLKIQPAKLEDSAVYLCASSSVLQGNTIYFGEGSWLTVV.

In its sample, this clone was seen once. The chain recombines TRBV7-8 with TRBJ2-3; 13 bases agree with TRBD2. CDR1 and CDR2 (germline): SGHVS, FQNEAQ. The CDR3 has 17 residues. The trim removed 4 bases at V and 2 bases at J, leaving 6 bases unmatched. In DNA form, the CDR3 reads TGTGCCAGCAGCTCCGGACTAGCGGGGGCCGTCACAGATACGCAGTATTTT. It codes for CASSSGLAGAVTDTQYF. Together with reference TRBV7-8 and TRBJ2-3, the CDR3 gives the full variable domain: GAGVSQSPRYKVAKRGQDVALRCDPISGHVSLFWYQQALGQGPEFLTYFQNEAQLDKSGLPSDRFFAERPEGSVSTLKIQRTQQEDSAVYLCASSSGLAGAVTDTQYFGPGTRLTVL.

This sequence joins TRBV7-6 and TRBJ2-3, with a possible D match to TRBD1 (5 bases). There are 15 residues in the CDR3. V was trimmed by 2 bases and J by 4 bases, leaving 13 bases between them. Germline V gene sequence: CDR1 SGHVS, CDR2 FNYEAQ. The CDR3 here is CASSLLVGAPDTQYF. Written as DNA, the CDR3 is TGTGCCAGCAGCTTACTGGTAGGGGCCCCAGATACGCAGTATTTT.

DNA of the CDR3: TGTGCCTGGAGTGTCTATAGCGGGGGGCTCACAGATACGCAGTATTTT. Residues: CAWSVYSGGLTDTQYF. The chain joins TRBV30 to TRBJ2-3; 10 bases agree with TRBD2. V gave up 0 bases and J gave up 2 bases; unmatched junction bases: 5. This CDR3 is 16 amino acids long. Looked up from germline, CDR1 is GTSNPN and CDR2 is SVGIG (reference sequence).

The V and J genes are TRBV6-5 and TRBJ2-2; TRBD2 agrees at 9 bases. There are 13 residues in the CDR3. Trimming took 11 bases from V and 6 from J; bases not matched to a gene: 7. Germline CDR1 MNHEY, CDR2 SVGAGI. The CDR3 region is CASAGTSPGELFF. For the CDR3, the DNA is TGTGCCTCAGCCGGGACTAGCCCCGGGGAGCTGTTTTTT.

This clone was found a few times. This chain links TRBV7-2 with TRBJ1-2, with 7 bases that match TRBD1. J lost 4 bases, V lost 5 bases, and 7 bases had no gene match. The CDR3 loop spans 14 amino acids. Per germline, CDR1 SGHTA and CDR2 FQGNSA. This chain's CDR3 is CASSRTGQIYGYTF. CDR3 bases: TGTGCCAGCAGCAGAACGGGACAGATCTATGGCTACACCTTC.

The rearrangement links TRBV27 to TRBJ2-7; 7 nucleotides align to TRBD1. J was trimmed by 3 bases and V by 8 bases; bases with no gene match: 10. Germline values: CDR1 MNHEY, CDR2 SMNVEV (reference sequence). The CDR3 length is 14 residues. This CDR3 is CASSARDRYYEQYF. CDR3 nucleotides: TGTGCCAGCTCCGCCCGGGACAGATACTACGAGCAGTACTTC.

The V gene is TRBV30, the J gene TRBJ2-7, with D hard to call. The CDR3 runs to 15 residues. Between the trimmed V and J ends, which lost 0 bases and 3 bases, there was a span of 15 bases. Germline loops: CDR1 GTSNPN, CDR2 SVGIG (reference sequence). The CDR3 here is CAWSVQAAYYYEQYF. The CDR3 region has the DNA TGTGCCTGGAGTGTACAAGCAGCCTACTACTACGAGCAGTACTTC. Together with reference TRBV30 and TRBJ2-7, the CDR3 gives the full variable domain: SQTIHQWPATLVQPVGSPLSLECTVEGTSNPNLYWYRQAAGRGLQLLFYSVGIGQISSEVPQNLSASRPQDRQFILSSKKLLLSDSGFYLCAWSVQAAYYYEQYFGPGTRLTVT.

The chain recombines TRBV4-3 with TRBJ1-6; D not resolved. V shed 2 bases and J shed 5 bases, with 4 bases lying between them. CDR3 length: 13 amino acids. Germline CDR1 is LGHNA and CDR2 is YSLEER. This chain's CDR3 is CASSQLDNSPLHF. The CDR3 DNA reads as TGCGCCAGCAGCCAACTAGATAATTCACCCCTCCACTTT.

The chain couples TRBV5-1 to TRBJ2-3; D unclear. Germline V gene lookup returns CDR1 SGHRS and CDR2 YFSETQ. With 1 base removed from V and 6 bases from J, the gap between germline ends came to 9 bases. The CDR3 contains 13 residues. CDR3 sequence reads: CASSLLEADTQYF. CDR3 coding DNA: TGCGCCAGCAGCTTGTTAGAGGCGGATACGCAGTATTTT.

A single count supports this clone. The chain couples TRBV2 to TRBJ1-5, with a possible D match to TRBD1 (6 bases). The CDR3 runs to 17 residues. The germline V and J ends were trimmed by 7 bases and 2 bases, with 21 bases remaining between them. Looked up from germline, CDR1 is SNHLY and CDR2 is FYNNEI. This chain's CDR3 is CASTMGAGGVGNQPQHF. CDR3 DNA: TGTGCCAGCACTATGGGGGCGGGGGGGGTTGGCAATCAGCCCCAGCATTTT.

The V call is TRBV2, the J call TRBJ2-1, with D tentatively TRBD2 (7 bases). Germline V gives CDR1 SNHLY, CDR2 FYNNEI. This CDR3 region has 14 residues. V dropped 2 bases and J dropped 4 bases, with 9 bases sitting between them. The CDR3 region has the DNA TGTGCCAGCAGTGAACGGGGGGCTTACAATGAGCAGTTCTTC. It codes for CASSERGAYNEQFF.

The chain couples TRBV7-9 to TRBJ2-1, with 9 bases that match TRBD2. Germline V gene data show CDR1 as SEHNR and CDR2 as FQNEAQ (reference sequence). With V trimmed by 2 bases and J by 4 bases, 12 bases remained unmatched. This CDR3 spans 18 amino acids. The CDR3 reads CASSLRGSGGPRYNEQFF. The CDR3 bases are TGTGCCAGCAGCTTACGTGGTAGCGGGGGACCGCGATACAATGAGCAGTTCTTC.

The table lists this clone with a few counts. The chain is built from TRBV7-9 and TRBJ2-2, with TRBD1 identical over 9 bases. V lost 8 bases and J lost 6; bases outside the gene matches: 7. Germline V gene data show CDR1 as SEHNR and CDR2 as FQNEAQ (reference sequence). The CDR3 runs 14 residues. Written as DNA, the CDR3 is TGTGCCAGCTTCGACAGGGGGAAAGCCGGGGAGCTGTTTTTT. It yields the protein CASFDRGKAGELFF.

The J gene is TRBJ1-5, the V gene TRBV29-1, with D uncertain. This CDR3 is 16 amino acids long. The germline CDR1 and CDR2 sequences are SQVTM and ANQGSEA. V was pared by 4 bases and J by 3 bases, with 19 bases between. This CDR3 is CSVALGGGLNNQPQHF. The DNA for the CDR3 is TGCAGCGTTGCCTTGGGAGGAGGGCTAAACAATCAGCCCCAGCATTTT.

The chain carries TRBV29-1 and TRBJ1-5; weak D call: TRBD1 (5 bases). Germline V gene data show CDR1 as SQVTM and CDR2 as ANQGSEA. The CDR3 extends over 14 amino acids. The V end was cut by 7 bases, the J end by 3 bases, with 16 bases between. The CDR3 DNA follows: TGCAGCGCTACCGGGGGGGGGTTCAATCAGCCCCAGCATTTT. Its protein product is CSATGGGFNQPQHF.